This T cell receptor beta chain emerged from a study of blood T cell repertoires in COVID-19. From germline, CDR1 is SGHTA and CDR2 FQGTGA. V lost 3 bases, J lost 0 bases, and 11 bases stayed unmatched. The CDR3 is 20 amino acids. In the authors' methods: Estimates of nucleated cell counts were drawn from the amplification of reference gene primers. Here immunoSEQ multiplex PCR was the method, and the copy in TCRdb shows in-frame clones only, minus some. The V and J calls and clone size were taken over from that table, and D and trimming were inferred from the DNA. The sample holds about 79,000 clones, roughly 91% seen once.

The chain combines TRBV7-3 with TRBJ2-1; 13 nucleotides line up with TRBD2. The material sequenced was peripheral blood. The clonotype originates from a man between 65 and 85 years old with active or convalescent COVID-19. CDR3 DNA sequence: TGTGCCAGCAGCTTCCGACCGACTAGCGGGGGGATAGACTCCTACAATGAGCAGTTCTTC. Its protein product is CASSFRPTSGGIDSYNEQFF.